This T cell receptor beta chain was sequenced for a study of T-cell reconstitution after alpha-beta-depleted transplantation in children. Library preparation (for TCRbeta) was performed with unique molecular identifiers. A single record per CDR3 protein comes from TCRdb applying MiXCR to the PCR reads. This table holds 60,000 to 85,000 distinct CDR3 sequences, around 18% found once. J gave up 4 bases and V 3 bases, and 2 bases lay outside the gene matches. CDR3 length equals 14 residues. Germline loops: CDR1 MGHRA, CDR2 YSYEKL. The chain has TRBV4-1 and TRBJ2-2; TRBD1 aligns across 7 bases. Specimen: PBMCs, mostly from graft donor cells, collected 360 days after TCRalphabeta/CD19-depleted stem cell transplant. The TCR sequence derives from a male patient between 2 and 10 years old who had a stem cell transplant for acute lymphoblastic leukemia, so the T cells may come from the graft donor. Written as DNA, the CDR3 is TGCGCCAGCAGCCAGAGGACAGGCACCGGGGAGCTGTTTTTT. It codes for CASSQRTGTGELFF.